The 27 T cell receptor beta chains reported below all come from one sample, sequenced in a study of T cell repertoires in cytomegalovirus infection. In TCRdb, the reads were re-called with MiXCR into one record per CDR3 protein. The table has hundreds of thousands of distinct CDR3 sequences, less than 40% seen once. The sequencing sample was made of PBMCs. The receptors originated from a human donor in good health (CMV status not recorded). Some clones in this sample may be carry-over from other donors' samples.

The chain is built from TRBV7-2 and TRBJ2-2, with a possible D match to TRBD2 (6 bases). The CDR3 contains 16 residues. Germline CDR1 and CDR2: SGHTA and FQGNSA. Trimming removed 5 bases from V and 2 bases from J, with 15 bases in between. As DNA, the CDR3 is TGTGCCAGCAGCCCTCAGGGACTGGCCAACACCGGGGAGCTGTTTTTT. It translates to CASSPQGLANTGELFF.

About this clonotype: One base away lies a much larger clone, so this may be a sequencing read error. The chain uses TRBV7-2 and TRBJ2-6; maybe TRBD1 (5 bases). Germline V gene lookup returns CDR1 SGHTA and CDR2 FQGNSA. The CDR3 extends over 15 amino acids. For the CDR3, the DNA is TGTGCCAGCAGCCTTGCTCAGGCTGGGGCCAACGGCCTGACTTTC. Amino acids: CASSLAQAGANGLTF.

This clonotype has more than one count but fewer than ten. The chain is built from TRBV28 and TRBJ2-5, with 10 bases matching TRBD2. The CDR3 has 14 residues. J was trimmed by 4 bases and V by 4 bases; bases with no gene match: 3. Germline CDR1 MDHEN, CDR2 SYDVKM. The CDR3 loop reads CASSSSGRSETQYF. The CDR3 DNA reads TGTGCCAGCAGTTCTAGCGGGAGATCAGAGACCCAGTACTTC. Together with reference TRBV28 and TRBJ2-5, the CDR3 gives the full variable domain: DVKVTQSSRYLVKRTGEKVFLECVQDMDHENMFWYRQDPGLGLRLIYFSYDVKMKEKGDIPEGYSVSREKKERFSLILESASTNQTSMYLCASSSSGRSETQYFGPGTRLLVL.

In its sample, this clonotype was seen a few times. The rearrangement joins TRBV4-2 to TRBJ2-6; D might be TRBD1 or TRBD2, each matching 5 bases. This CDR3 has 17 residues. V gave up 4 bases and J gave up 0 bases, with 13 bases separating them. Looked up from germline, CDR1 is LGHNA and CDR2 is YNFKEQ. CDR3 nucleotide sequence: TGTGCCAGCAGCCCCTGGACGGGGCTCTCTGGGGCCAACGTCCTGACTTTC. Protein product: CASSPWTGLSGANVLTF.

This clonotype has only a few counts. The chain combines TRBV28 with TRBJ1-2; the D gene is possibly TRBD1 (5 bases). The CDR3 runs 14 residues. In germline, CDR1 is MDHEN, CDR2 SYDVKM. Trimming cost V 6 bases and J 8 bases, with 19 bases left between them. CDR3 protein: CASSWDEIPTGYTF. The CDR3 coding sequence is TGTGCCAGCAGCTGGGACGAGATCCCAACGGGCTACACCTTC.

The CDR3 protein is CASSFDGQGKQPQHF. In nucleotides, the CDR3 is TGCGCCAGCAGCTTCGATGGACAGGGAAAGCAGCCCCAGCATTTT. This rearrangement joins TRBV5-1 to TRBJ1-5, with 8 bases aligning to TRBD1. The CDR3 loop spans 15 amino acids. J lost 7 bases, V lost 2 bases, and 8 bases had no gene match. The germline V gene has CDR1 SGHRS and CDR2 YFSETQ.

The chain uses TRBV30 and TRBJ2-7, with 8 nucleotides matching TRBD1. CDR3 length equals 14 residues. Germline CDR1 is GTSNPN and CDR2 is SVGIG (reference sequence). V was clipped by 3 bases and J by 6 bases; unmatched bases: 10. As DNA, the CDR3 is TGTGCCTGGAGGCCCCTAGGACAGGGTGGCGAGCAGTACTTC. It codes for CAWRPLGQGGEQYF.

This clonotype was observed a handful of times. The genes are TRBV19 and TRBJ2-1; possible D gene TRBD2, 5 bases. The ends were cut back, 5 bases at V and 10 bases at J, with 21 bases in the middle. This CDR3 comprises 15 residues. In germline, CDR1 is LNHDA, CDR2 SQIVND (reference sequence). The CDR3, as DNA: TGTGCCAGTAGTCTTGCCGGACTCCTAGAACACGAGCAGTTCTTC. Amino acid sequence: CASSLAGLLEHEQFF.

The chain recombines TRBV12-3 or TRBV12-4 with TRBJ1-4, with D hard to call. This CDR3 has 17 amino acids. The germline V and J ends were trimmed by 4 bases and 0 bases, with 15 bases remaining between them. The CDR3 sequence is CASSSQPGPATNEKLFF. CDR3 nucleotides: TGTGCCAGCAGTTCACAACCCGGCCCTGCAACTAATGAAAAACTGTTTTTT.

V is TRBV12-3 or TRBV12-4 and J is TRBJ1-2; 10 nucleotides agree with TRBD1. This CDR3 contains 15 residues. J was trimmed by 2 bases and V by 7 bases; bases with no gene match: 7. CDR3 residues: CASTRRGQGNYGYTF. CDR3 DNA sequence: TGTGCCAGCACCCGGCGGGGACAGGGGAACTATGGCTACACCTTC.

The chain has TRBV20-1 and TRBJ1-5; D remains ambiguous. Germline-derived CDR1 and CDR2 are DFQATT and SNEGSKA (reference sequence). This CDR3 spans 12 amino acids. The V gene lost 1 base and the J gene lost 9 bases, with 10 bases spanning the gap. CDR3 nucleotides: TGCAGTGCTAGAGTGGCAAGAGGGCCCCAGCATTTT. Protein product: CSARVARGPQHF.

The chain uses TRBV6-5 and TRBJ2-3; D may be TRBD2 (7 bases). This CDR3 has 16 amino acids. Looked up from germline, CDR1 is MNHEY and CDR2 is SVGAGI. The V end lost 2 bases, the J end lost 7 bases, and 19 bases lay between the germline ends. CDR3 in DNA: TGTGCCAGCAGTTACCCCTCGGGGGGCCGAGAGAATACGCAGTATTTT. Protein: CASSYPSGGRENTQYF.

The rearrangement joins TRBV29-1 to TRBJ2-1; 9 nucleotides line up with TRBD2. This CDR3 contains 14 residues. Germline V lookup: CDR1 SQVTM, CDR2 ANQGSEA. V gave up 4 bases and J gave up 13 bases; unmatched junction bases: 14. DNA of the CDR3: TGCAGCGTTGGAGTAATAGCGGGAGAACCCCCCCAGTTCTTC. Translated, it gives CSVGVIAGEPPQFF.

This clonotype was seen a few times. The chain links TRBV5-1 to TRBJ2-2, with 9 bases aligning to TRBD1. Per germline, CDR1 SGHRS and CDR2 YFSETQ. V lost 6 bases to trimming and J lost 4 bases; unmatched junction nucleotides: 7. The CDR3 extends over 15 amino acids. The CDR3 sequence: CASIPGTGITGELFF. DNA of the CDR3: TGCGCCAGCATCCCCGGGACAGGGATCACCGGGGAGCTGTTTTTT.

This clonotype was counted only a few times. V and J are TRBV6-5 and TRBJ1-2; D is possibly TRBD1 (6 bases). The germline gives CDR1 MNHEY, CDR2 SVGAGI. Trimming removed 0 bases from V and 0 bases from J, with 8 bases in between. This CDR3 spans 15 amino acids. The CDR3 region has the DNA TGTGCCAGCAGTTACTCGGACAGAACTAACTATGGCTACACCTTC. The encoded protein is CASSYSDRTNYGYTF.

V usage is TRBV29-1 and J usage is TRBJ2-3; TRBD2 might be the D (6 bases). V was pared by 6 bases and J by 3 bases, with 16 bases between. CDR3 length equals 14 residues. CDR1 and CDR2 from the germline V gene are SQVTM and ANQGSEA. The CDR3 region is CSVLGGSLTDTQYF. CDR3 nucleotides: TGCAGCGTCCTGGGGGGTAGCCTAACAGATACGCAGTATTTT.

The chain combines TRBV12-3 or TRBV12-4 with TRBJ1-1, with D unclear. V was trimmed by 6 bases and J by 0 bases, leaving 11 bases between them. The CDR3 consists of 14 residues. The CDR3 reads CASRPGPMNTEAFF. CDR3 nucleotides: TGTGCCAGCAGGCCGGGCCCGATGAACACTGAAGCTTTCTTT.

The V and J genes are TRBV27 and TRBJ2-2, with 8 positions matching TRBD2. In germline, CDR1 is MNHEY, CDR2 SMNVEV (reference sequence). CDR3 length: 17 residues. V lost 1 base, J lost 0 bases, and 4 bases stayed unmatched. The CDR3, as DNA: TGTGCCAGCAGTTTATTTAGTAGCGGGGCGAACACCGGGGAGCTGTTTTTT. Translating gives CASSLFSSGANTGELFF.

The V and J genes are TRBV19 and TRBJ2-7, with TRBD1 matching over 7 bases. V was pared by 4 bases and J by 3 bases, with 6 bases of the junction left unmatched. CDR3 length: 14 residues. CDR1 LNHDA and CDR2 SQIVND come from the germline V gene (reference sequence). CDR3 in DNA: TGTGCCAGTAGTACCTTGACAGGGATCTACGAGCAGTACTTC. This codes for CASSTLTGIYEQYF.

This clonotype has a handful of counts. The chain uses TRBV6-8 and TRBJ2-3; 11 bases map to TRBD2. V was clipped by 6 bases and J by 0 bases; unmatched bases: 2. The V gene's germline CDR1 is MNHGY and CDR2 SAAAGT. This CDR3 has 15 residues. CDR3 amino acids: CASRLAGASTDTQYF. In DNA, the CDR3 is TGTGCCAGCAGACTAGCGGGAGCTAGCACAGATACGCAGTATTTT.

This clonotype turned up a few times. The chain recombines TRBV2 with TRBJ1-3; D may be TRBD1 (5 bases). Germline V gene sequence: CDR1 SNHLY, CDR2 FYNNEI. Between the trimmed V and J ends, which lost 6 bases and 8 bases, there was a span of 17 bases. The CDR3 is made up of 14 amino acids. CDR3 sequence: CASSDRQLGHTIYF. The CDR3 DNA is TGTGCCAGCAGCGACAGACAACTGGGGCACACCATATATTTT.

V gene TRBV24-1 combines with J gene TRBJ1-2; D not resolved. V lost 2 bases, J lost 5 bases, and 5 bases lay in between. The germline CDR1 and CDR2 sequences are KGHDR and SFDVKD. This CDR3 has 12 residues. This CDR3 reads CATSDSGYGYTF. CDR3 sequence (DNA): TGTGCCACCAGTGATTCTGGGTATGGCTACACCTTC.

This clonotype has only a few counts. The chain couples TRBV24-1 to TRBJ2-1; 7 nucleotides agree with TRBD1. Losses at the gene ends were 7 bases for V and 6 bases for J; bases not matched to a gene: 17. Germline CDR1 is KGHDR and CDR2 is SFDVKD. CDR3 length: 17 amino acids. The CDR3 DNA reads TGTGCCACCAGCGGATGGGGAATGGACAGGACCGGCAATGAGCAGTTCTTC. Translating gives CATSGWGMDRTGNEQFF.

The chain joins TRBV5-6 to TRBJ2-1, with D possibly being TRBD2 (6 bases). Trimming shortened V by 0 bases and J by 8 bases, and 12 bases separated the two germline ends. Germline V gene sequence: CDR1 SGHDT, CDR2 YYEEEE. The CDR3 consists of 14 residues. The CDR3: CASSLAGLFYEQFF. The CDR3 nucleotides read TGTGCCAGCAGCTTGGCCGGACTATTCTATGAGCAGTTCTTC.

The rearrangement joins TRBV20-1 to TRBJ2-5; 8 positions match TRBD2. Germline loops: CDR1 DFQATT, CDR2 SNEGSKA (reference sequence). The CDR3 length is 14 residues. The CDR3 spells CTANAAGGGGTQYF. CDR3 sequence (DNA): TGCACCGCTAACGCCGCGGGAGGCGGCGGGACCCAGTACTTC.

This clonotype has just a few counts. The chain combines TRBV5-1 with TRBJ1-1, with D unclear. From germline, CDR1 is SGHRS and CDR2 YFSETQ. There are 14 residues in the CDR3. V lost 0 bases and J 1 base, leaving 7 bases between the germline ends. Written as DNA, the CDR3 is TGCGCCAGCAGCTTGGATCAGACGAACACTGAAGCTTTCTTT. Amino acid sequence: CASSLDQTNTEAFF.

This clonotype was found many times. The rearrangement uses TRBV5-1 and TRBJ1-1, with 7 bases aligning to TRBD1. CDR3 length: 15 amino acids. Germline CDR1 SGHRS, CDR2 YFSETQ. V shed 4 bases and J 4 bases; nucleotides not matched to a gene: 10. The chain's CDR3 is CASSPEGAGGTEAFF. DNA for the CDR3: TGCGCCAGCAGCCCAGAGGGGGCCGGGGGCACTGAAGCTTTCTTT.